The T cell receptor beta chain under discussion was sequenced for a study of shared clonotypes between healthy human individuals. The study, taken as a whole, reports: Sharing across four donors was highest in naive CD4 (roughly 5%) and lowest in memory CD8 (0.4%).

Comment on this clone: What it binds is not known.

As defined, naive CD8 cells were CD45RO-negative and positively selected for CCR7, with terminally differentiated effector memory CD45RA+ cells excluded. Every donor, a Caucasian adult, lived in Nashville, Tennessee. The CDR3 has 13 amino acids. The germline V gene encodes CDR1 SGDLS and CDR2 YYNGEE. Trimming cost V 4 bases and J 8 bases, with 15 bases left between them. The method was immunoSEQ multiplex PCR; TCRdb's version includes in-frame clones alone and lacks a portion of them. The sample consists of approximately 2,000,000 clones, about 94% of them appearing once. This rearrangement joins TRBV9 to TRBJ1-2; TRBD1 might be the D (5 bases). The clonotype originates from a man aged 18-30 years in good health. Some clones in this sample may be carry-over from other donors' samples. The sample was naive CD8+ T cells from PBMCs. The CDR3 nucleotides are TGTGCCAGCAGCCCCCAGGGCTTTGACGGCTACACCTTC. It translates to CASSPQGFDGYTF.